Following are 22 T cell receptor beta chains from one sample sequenced in a study of cytotoxic CD8 clonotypes in ibrutinib-treated CLL. TCRdb's copy holds only in-frame clones and misses some; the assay was immunoSEQ multiplex PCR. Seen here are roughly 250,000 clones, about three quarters observed once, and the top ten hold 15%. The sequences come from PBMCs, collected after 24 months of ibrutinib treatment. These receptors were collected from a human donor with chronic lymphocytic leukemia.

The chain's CDR3 is CASSYQPGVGGYTF. For the CDR3, the DNA is TGTGCCAGCAGTTACCAACCGGGGGTTGGGGGCTACACCTTC. V and J are TRBV6-6 and TRBJ1-2, with D possibly matching TRBD1 (5 bases). The germline CDR1 and CDR2 sequences are MNHNY and SVGAGI (reference sequence). CDR3 length: 14 residues. Trimming left V 2 bases short and J 8 bases short, with 15 bases between.

The rearrangement uses TRBV5-6 and TRBJ1-2, with D possibly matching TRBD1 (6 bases). Trimming pared 3 bases from V and 2 bases from J, leaving 11 bases between. CDR1 and CDR2 (germline): SGHDT, YYEEEE. The CDR3 consists of 14 residues. CDR3 bases: TGTGCCAGCAGCTCTCCCGACAGGAACTATGGCTACACCTTC. It translates to CASSSPDRNYGYTF.

The chain employs TRBV19 and TRBJ2-4; no clear D. The V gene lost 2 bases and the J gene lost 10 bases, with 9 bases spanning the gap. The CDR3 has 12 residues. The germline V gene encodes CDR1 LNHDA and CDR2 SQIVND (reference sequence). Here the CDR3 DNA reads TGTGCCAGTAGTATAACTCCCGGGATTCAGTACTTC. Its protein product is CASSITPGIQYF.

The rearrangement uses TRBV27 and TRBJ2-4; 10 bases line up with TRBD2. Per the germline V gene, CDR1 is MNHEY and CDR2 is SMNVEV (reference sequence). V shed 5 bases, J shed 7 bases, and the junction held 5 bases outside the gene matches. CDR3 size: 14 residues. In DNA, the CDR3 is TGTGCCAGCAGTAGCGGGAGGGCTGGGAACATTCAGTACTTC. It translates to CASSSGRAGNIQYF.

The chain employs TRBV28 and TRBJ1-5; no clear D. The V end was cut by 8 bases, the J end by 7 bases, with 15 bases between. The CDR3 sequence is 13 residues long. CDR1 is MDHEN and CDR2 is SYDVKM in the germline V gene. CDR3 nucleotide sequence: TGTGCCAGCCGCGAAAACAATGACCAGCCCCAGCATTTT. This codes for CASRENNDQPQHF.

V is TRBV18 and J is TRBJ2-2; TRBD2 agrees at 7 bases. This CDR3 comprises 15 residues. CDR1 is KGHSH and CDR2 is LQKENI in the germline V gene. J lost 7 bases, V lost 6 bases, and 11 bases had no gene match. The CDR3: CASSQSGTEGGELFF. In nucleotides, the CDR3 is TGTGCCAGCTCTCAAAGCGGGACTGAAGGCGGGGAGCTGTTTTTT.

This clone came up a few times. The chain employs TRBV2 and TRBJ2-2; 11 nucleotides agree with TRBD2. Losses at the gene ends were 3 bases for V and 1 base for J; bases not matched to a gene: 4. The CDR3 sequence is 17 residues long. CDR1 SNHLY and CDR2 FYNNEI come from the germline V gene. This CDR3 reads CASSDRLAGGNTGELFF. CDR3 bases: TGTGCCAGCAGTGACCGGCTAGCGGGAGGGAACACCGGGGAGCTGTTTTTT.

The chain carries TRBV9 and TRBJ2-5; D gene unclear. The CDR3 extends over 14 amino acids. Germline V lookup: CDR1 SGDLS, CDR2 YYNGEE. Trimming cost V 0 bases and J 4 bases, with 10 bases left between them. The CDR3 DNA reads TGTGCCAGCAGCGTAGGGCCCGCCACAGAGACCCAGTACTTC. As protein: CASSVGPATETQYF.

This clone was observed a few times. The rearrangement uses TRBV7-9 and TRBJ2-1, with 8 bases fitting TRBD1. There are 15 residues in the CDR3. Germline lookup yields CDR1 SEHNR and CDR2 FQNEAQ (reference sequence). Germline trimming cut 5 bases from V and 0 bases from J; bases unmatched to any gene: 3. CDR3 sequence: CASSQGQASYNEQFF. The CDR3 region has the DNA TGTGCCAGCAGCCAGGGACAGGCCTCCTACAATGAGCAGTTCTTC.

This chain uses TRBV6-5 with TRBJ2-5; D may be TRBD1 (5 bases). With 1 base removed from V and 2 bases from J, the gap between germline ends came to 8 bases. Germline assignment: CDR1 MNHEY and CDR2 SVGAGI. The CDR3 is 14 residues long. The CDR3 sequence is CASSYWQGQETQYF. CDR3 DNA: TGTGCCAGCAGTTACTGGCAGGGTCAAGAGACCCAGTACTTC.

The chain carries TRBV28 and TRBJ1-2; unclear D gene. V was pared by 11 bases and J by 8 bases, with 15 bases between. The CDR3 extends over 11 amino acids. Germline CDR1 MDHEN, CDR2 SYDVKM. The CDR3 DNA is TGTGCCTCCTTAGGGATAAGGGGCTACACCTTC. It is translated as CASLGIRGYTF.

The genes are TRBV28 and TRBJ2-7; possible D gene TRBD1, 6 bases. Germline CDR1 MDHEN, CDR2 SYDVKM. Trimming shortened V by 7 bases and J by 2 bases, and 21 bases separated the two germline ends. The CDR3 extends over 16 amino acids. The CDR3 region is CASINPQGTSPYEQYF. As DNA, the CDR3 is TGTGCCAGCATTAACCCCCAGGGGACCTCTCCCTACGAGCAGTACTTC.

The rearrangement joins TRBV27 to TRBJ1-5, with D tentatively TRBD1 (5 bases). Germline CDR1 and CDR2: MNHEY and SMNVEV (reference sequence). The CDR3 spans 15 residues. The V end was cut by 6 bases, the J end by 2 bases, with 14 bases between. CDR3 residues: CASRSRGLRNQPQHF. The CDR3 coding sequence is TGTGCCAGCAGGTCGAGGGGACTTCGCAATCAGCCCCAGCATTTT.

The chain recombines TRBV4-2 with TRBJ1-3; D call uncertain. Germline CDR1 LGHNA, CDR2 YNFKEQ. Trimming left V 0 bases short and J 0 bases short, with 18 bases between. This CDR3 region has 19 residues. DNA for the CDR3: TGTGCCAGCAGCCAAGACTCGGGTGCCGTTTCAAGCTCTGGAAACACCATATATTTT. Translation gives CASSQDSGAVSSSGNTIYF.

The genes are TRBV19 and TRBJ1-5; D gene uncertain. The CDR3 is 13 amino acids. Trimming removed 10 bases from V and 6 bases from J, with 16 bases in between. Germline V gives CDR1 LNHDA, CDR2 SQIVND (reference sequence). The CDR3 loop is CATRLQSGQPQHF. The CDR3 nucleotides read TGTGCCACCCGTCTACAGTCTGGTCAGCCCCAGCATTTT.

V gene TRBV7-9 combines with J gene TRBJ1-2, with D perhaps matching TRBD1 (6 bases). Trimming stripped 1 base from V and 4 bases from J, with 16 bases between. Germline V lookup: CDR1 SEHNR, CDR2 FQNEAQ (reference sequence). The CDR3 is 16 amino acids. CDR3: CASSLVAMGAGYGYTF. The CDR3 nucleotides read TGTGCCAGCAGCTTAGTTGCGATGGGGGCGGGCTATGGCTACACCTTC.

The chain couples TRBV11-2 to TRBJ2-1, with 9 bases identical to TRBD1. The germline V gene has CDR1 SGHAT and CDR2 FQNNGV. The CDR3 runs to 15 residues. J lost 8 bases, V lost 0 bases, and 5 bases had no gene match. The CDR3, as DNA: TGTGCCAGCAGCTTAGAGGGGACAGGGAGCTATGAGCAGTTCTTC. This sequence encodes CASSLEGTGSYEQFF.

V usage is TRBV30 and J usage is TRBJ1-1; D gene unclear. Germline V gives CDR1 GTSNPN, CDR2 SVGIG (reference sequence). This CDR3 is 12 amino acids long. V was cut by 1 base and J by 6 bases, with 9 bases left in between. CDR3 in amino acids: CAWSARSPEAFF. In DNA form, the CDR3 reads TGTGCCTGGAGTGCCCGGAGTCCTGAAGCTTTCTTT.

This sequence joins TRBV10-1 and TRBJ2-7; no clear D gene. The V end lost 0 bases, the J end lost 2 bases, and 8 bases lay between the germline ends. Germline V gene data show CDR1 as WNHNN and CDR2 as SYGVQD (reference sequence). CDR3 length: 14 amino acids. The chain's CDR3 is CASSESVGAYEQYF. In DNA form, the CDR3 reads TGCGCCAGCAGTGAGTCGGTTGGGGCCTACGAGCAGTACTTC.

V usage is TRBV19 and J usage is TRBJ2-1; 11 nucleotides agree with TRBD2. This CDR3 has 15 residues. V lost 2 bases and J lost 7; bases outside the gene matches: 4. Per the germline V gene, CDR1 is LNHDA and CDR2 is SQIVND (reference sequence). CDR3 sequence (DNA): TGTGCCAGTAGTATAACTAGCGGGAGTCGGAATGAGCAGTTCTTC. Residues: CASSITSGSRNEQFF.

V gene TRBV7-9 combines with J gene TRBJ1-5; D perhaps matches TRBD1 (6 bases). V lost 5 bases to trimming and J lost 9 bases, with 11 bases between them. CDR3 length equals 12 residues. Germline CDR1 SEHNR, CDR2 FQNEAQ (reference sequence). The CDR3 sequence: CASSRGVWPQHF. CDR3 nucleotide sequence: TGTGCCAGCAGCAGGGGGGTTTGGCCCCAGCATTTT.

About this clone itself: One junction end disagrees with the germline gene, perhaps due to a read error. This sequence joins TRBV27 and TRBJ1-4; D unresolved. The CDR3 runs 13 residues. CDR1 and CDR2 from the germline V gene are MNHEY and SMNVEV (reference sequence). Written as DNA, the CDR3 is TGCCCCAGAGTACAGACAACTAATGAAAAACTGTTTTTT. Encoded protein: CPRVQTTNEKLFF.